This T cell receptor beta chain was recovered during a study of T cells after yellow fever vaccination. At the level of the study: The fractions with low cell numbers were processed using SMART-Seq v4 Ultra Low Input.

Study-wide points: Primary-vaccination clones mostly resurfaced post-booster (96% CD4, roughly 90% CD8). Weaker, the secondary response had a peak occurring faster, on day 5 versus 15.

Researchers made TCR cDNA using 5'RACE template switching, and this step added a universal primer site and UMIs. TCRdb reprocessed the 5' RACE reads with MiXCR, giving one entry per CDR3 protein. The repertoire consists of about 260,000 distinct CDR3 sequences, with about 3.5% occurring once and the leading ten covering around 19%. The germline gives CDR1 SGHRS, CDR2 YFSETQ. V shed 0 bases and J 1 base; nucleotides not matched to a gene: 13. CDR3 length: 20 amino acids. A word on this clonotype: Its antigen is undetermined.

V and J are TRBV5-1 and TRBJ2-5; 12 bases agree with TRBD2. The input for sequencing was PBMCs, taken 15 days after the yellow fever booster vaccination. The receptor was derived from a man younger than 35 who received the YFV17D yellow fever vaccine. The CDR3 bases are TGCGCCAGCAGCTTGGTTGCTAGCGGGGGGGCCGGGGTGCTCCAAGAGACCCAGTACTTC. Encoded protein: CASSLVASGGAGVLQETQYF.